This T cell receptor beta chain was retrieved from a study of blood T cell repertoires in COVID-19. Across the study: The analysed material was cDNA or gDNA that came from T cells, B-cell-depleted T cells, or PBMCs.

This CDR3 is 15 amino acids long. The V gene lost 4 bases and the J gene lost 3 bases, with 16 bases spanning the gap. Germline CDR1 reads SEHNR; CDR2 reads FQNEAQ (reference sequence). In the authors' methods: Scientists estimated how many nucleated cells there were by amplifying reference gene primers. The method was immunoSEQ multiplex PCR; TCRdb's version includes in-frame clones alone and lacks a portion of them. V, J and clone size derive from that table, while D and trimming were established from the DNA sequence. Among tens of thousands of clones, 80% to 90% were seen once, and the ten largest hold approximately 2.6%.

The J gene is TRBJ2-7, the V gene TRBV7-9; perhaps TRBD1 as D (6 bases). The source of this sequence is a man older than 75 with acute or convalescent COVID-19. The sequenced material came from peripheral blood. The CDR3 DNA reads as TGTGCCAGCAGCTCCGGGCAGGGGAGATACTACGAGCAGTACTTC. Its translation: CASSSGQGRYYEQYF.